The 20 T cell receptor beta chains below were found in one sample sequenced in a study of glioma-infiltrating T cells after dendritic cell vaccination. Clones were read by immunoSEQ multiplex PCR, and TCRdb kept only the in-frame ones, dropping some. The sample records about 24,000 clones, 85% to 90% being singletons. Stated time point: after dendritic cell vaccination, including at tumor progression/relapse. This specimen was blood, taken after dendritic cell vaccination. The receptors originated from a human donor with glioblastoma.

V and J are TRBV30 and TRBJ1-5, with D perhaps TRBD1 (5 bases). The germline CDR1 and CDR2 sequences are GTSNPN and SVGIG (reference sequence). The CDR3 loop spans 15 amino acids. The V end lost 1 base, the J end lost 6 bases, and 16 bases lay between the germline ends. The CDR3 region has the DNA TGTGCCTGGAGTGGAAAGGGGACTGAGGGTCAGCCCCAGCATTTT. Its protein product is CAWSGKGTEGQPQHF. Filled out from reference TRBV30 and TRBJ1-5, the complete variable domain reads SQTIHQWPATLVQPVGSPLSLECTVEGTSNPNLYWYRQAAGRGLQLLFYSVGIGQISSEVPQNLSASRPQDRQFILSSKKLLLSDSGFYLCAWSGKGTEGQPQHFGDGTRLSIL.

The chain couples TRBV5-1 to TRBJ2-1; tentatively, D is TRBD2 (5 bases). CDR1 is SGHRS, CDR2 YFSETQ, per germline. V gave up 1 base and J gave up 0 bases, with 8 bases separating them. The CDR3 runs 15 residues. In nucleotides, the CDR3 is TGCGCCAGCAGCTTGCGGCTAGCCTCCTACAATGAGCAGTTCTTC. It specifies CASSLRLASYNEQFF.

The chain recombines TRBV15 with TRBJ1-1; D is unresolved. Germline lookup yields CDR1 LNHNV and CDR2 YYDKDF (reference sequence). V was cut by 8 bases and J by 5 bases, with 15 bases left in between. The CDR3 is made up of 13 amino acids. In DNA, the CDR3 is TGTGCCACCCGACTCCCAATGTTGACTGAAGCTTTCTTT. It translates to CATRLPMLTEAFF.

This clone came up once. The chain couples TRBV4-1 to TRBJ1-2, with D possibly matching TRBD1 (6 bases). The germline gives CDR1 MGHRA, CDR2 YSYEKL. CDR3 length: 16 residues. Trimming stripped 1 base from V and 6 bases from J, with 18 bases between. Written as DNA, the CDR3 is TGCGCCAGCAGCCAAGGGGCAGGGGCTTCTCCCAATGGCTACACCTTC. Its protein product is CASSQGAGASPNGYTF.

The V and J genes are TRBV18 and TRBJ2-3; TRBD2 agrees at 8 bases. J lost 2 bases, V lost 3 bases, and 7 bases had no gene match. Germline V gene sequence: CDR1 KGHSH, CDR2 LQKENI. The CDR3 length is 16 residues. The CDR3 is CASSPMSGGTTDTQYF. DNA for the CDR3: TGTGCCAGCTCACCGATGTCGGGGGGGACCACAGATACGCAGTATTTT.

The CDR3 DNA sequence: TGTGCCAGCCGAGGGCGTAGTATCCTCTATATGAACACTGAAGCTTTCTTT. Protein sequence: CASRGRSILYMNTEAFF. The chain combines TRBV25-1 with TRBJ1-1; D is undetermined. Germline CDR1 reads MGHDK; CDR2 reads SYGVNS. The V gene lost 8 bases and the J gene lost 0 bases, with 22 bases spanning the gap. This CDR3 is 17 amino acids long. Full variable domain (missing parts from reference TRBV25-1 and TRBJ1-1): EADIYQTPRYLVIGTGKKITLECSQTMGHDKMYWYQQDPGMELHLIHYSYGVNSTEKGDLSSESTVSRIRTEHFPLTLESARPSHTSQYLCASRGRSILYMNTEAFFGQGTRLTVV.

V gene TRBV5-1 combines with J gene TRBJ2-3; possible D gene TRBD1, 6 bases. CDR3 length equals 16 residues. From germline, CDR1 is SGHRS and CDR2 YFSETQ. The ends were cut back, 1 base at V and 0 bases at J, with 12 bases in the middle. CDR3 amino acids: CASSLTRGKSTDTQYF. DNA of the CDR3: TGCGCCAGCAGCTTGACCAGGGGAAAGAGCACAGATACGCAGTATTTT.

The gene calls are TRBV6-6 and TRBJ2-1; 8 bases map to TRBD2. Trimming at V came to 2 bases and at J to 9 bases, leaving 0 bases not matched to a gene. The germline V gene encodes CDR1 MNHNY and CDR2 SVGAGI (reference sequence). The CDR3 extends over 12 amino acids. For the CDR3, the DNA is TGTGCCAGCAGTTACGCGGGGGGTGAGCAGTTCTTC. Its protein product is CASSYAGGEQFF.

This sequence joins TRBV7-2 and TRBJ2-1, with 10 bases identical to TRBD2. The V gene's germline CDR1 is SGHTA and CDR2 FQGNSA. Trimming cost V 5 bases and J 8 bases; bases outside gene matches: 21. This CDR3 spans 19 amino acids. The CDR3 DNA sequence: TGTGCCAGCAGCCGGAGGATCACCTTTAGCGGGGGGCCGCGGTATGAGCAGTTCTTC. Translated, it gives CASSRRITFSGGPRYEQFF.

The rearrangement uses TRBV19 and TRBJ1-2; a weak D match, TRBD1 (5 bases). Trimming removed 5 bases from V and 2 bases from J, with 12 bases in between. Germline lookup yields CDR1 LNHDA and CDR2 SQIVND (reference sequence). The CDR3 is 14 amino acids. The DNA for the CDR3 is TGTGCCAGTAGTCCTCAGGAGGGGAACTATGGCTACACCTTC. It yields the protein CASSPQEGNYGYTF.

The chain employs TRBV18 and TRBJ1-6; D might be TRBD1 (5 bases). Germline V gives CDR1 KGHSH, CDR2 LQKENI. The germline V and J ends were trimmed by 3 bases and 8 bases, with 11 bases remaining between them. CDR3 length equals 14 residues. In DNA form, the CDR3 reads TGTGCCAGCTCACCTATGGACACCGATTCACCCCTCCACTTT. Residues: CASSPMDTDSPLHF.

This chain joins TRBV5-6 and TRBJ2-5, with a possible D match to TRBD1 (5 bases). There are 16 residues in the CDR3. V was pared by 0 bases and J by 4 bases, with 16 bases between. Germline CDR1 is SGHDT and CDR2 is YYEEEE. The CDR3 sequence is CASSLGPGRGGETQYF. Written as DNA, the CDR3 is TGTGCCAGCAGCTTGGGGCCAGGGCGAGGCGGAGAGACCCAGTACTTC.

V gene TRBV4-2 combines with J gene TRBJ1-5; D is undetermined. Germline V gene lookup returns CDR1 LGHNA and CDR2 YNFKEQ. The CDR3 contains 13 residues. V lost 0 bases and J lost 5, with 5 bases in between. The CDR3 DNA follows: TGTGCCAGCAGCCAAGATCTAGATCAGCCCCAGCATTTT. Encoded protein: CASSQDLDQPQHF.

V usage is TRBV7-9 and J usage is TRBJ1-5; D may be TRBD1 (6 bases). From germline, CDR1 is SEHNR and CDR2 FQNEAQ (reference sequence). Trimming removed 5 bases at V and 11 bases at J, with 10 bases between. This CDR3 region has 11 residues. As DNA, the CDR3 is TGTGCCAGCAGCGAAGGGGGGGCCCAGCATTTT. Its protein product is CASSEGGAQHF. Full variable domain (outside the CDR3, taken from reference TRBV7-9 and TRBJ1-5): DTGVSQNPRHKITKRGQNVTFRCDPISEHNRLYWYRQTLGQGPEFLTYFQNEAQLEKSRLLSDRFSAERPKGSFSTLEIQRTEQGDSAMYLCASSEGGAQHFGDGTRLSIL.

The chain carries TRBV29-1 and TRBJ2-5, with D uncertain. In germline, CDR1 is SQVTM, CDR2 ANQGSEA. CDR3 length equals 15 residues. The V end lost 1 base, the J end lost 8 bases, and 20 bases lay between the germline ends. This CDR3 reads CSVEARQSNLGTQYF. The CDR3 DNA follows: TGCAGCGTTGAAGCTCGGCAGTCGAATTTGGGCACCCAGTACTTC.

The chain has TRBV13 and TRBJ2-2, with D maybe TRBD1 (5 bases). The CDR3 totals 15 residues. V was trimmed by 3 bases and J by 4 bases, leaving 12 bases between them. Germline V gene lookup returns CDR1 PRHDT and CDR2 FYEKMQ (reference sequence). In nucleotides, the CDR3 is TGTGCCAGCAGCTTTAGGGTAGGGGCCACCGGGGAGCTGTTTTTT. Translation gives CASSFRVGATGELFF.

The CDR3 nucleotides read TGTGCCTGGAGGGGACAGGCTAGCAATCAGCCCCAGCATTTT. Its translation is CAWRGQASNQPQHF. The V and J genes are TRBV30 and TRBJ1-5; 8 bases fit TRBD1. CDR1 is GTSNPN and CDR2 is SVGIG in the germline V gene (reference sequence). Losses at the gene ends were 3 bases for V and 0 bases for J; bases not matched to a gene: 1. There are 14 residues in the CDR3.

V and J are TRBV6-1 and TRBJ1-1; possibly TRBD1 for D (6 bases). The V end lost 5 bases, the J end lost 5 bases, and 15 bases lay between the germline ends. The CDR3 covers 14 residues. The germline CDR1 and CDR2 sequences are MNHNS and SASEGT. This chain's CDR3 is CASSFDGGGTEAFF. CDR3 nucleotides: TGTGCCAGCAGTTTCGATGGGGGCGGGACTGAAGCTTTCTTT.

CDR3 region: CASSSRLGQRDTQYF. The CDR3 nucleotides are TGCGCCAGCAGCTCCAGACTCGGACAACGGGATACGCAGTATTTT. The chain carries TRBV5-1 and TRBJ2-3, with D possibly TRBD1 on 5 matching bases. V lost 3 bases, J lost 6 bases, and 17 bases lay in between. Germline V CDR1 and CDR2: SGHRS, YFSETQ. This CDR3 spans 15 amino acids.

The chain has TRBV25-1 and TRBJ1-1, with TRBD1 as a possible D gene (6 bases). CDR3 length: 15 residues. V was pared by 5 bases and J by 1 base, with 14 bases between. Per germline, CDR1 MGHDK and CDR2 SYGVNS. DNA of the CDR3: TGTGCCAGCAGTCGAACAGGGAGTAGGAACACTGAAGCTTTCTTT. It translates to CASSRTGSRNTEAFF. The full variable domain, completed using reference TRBV25-1 and TRBJ1-1, is EADIYQTPRYLVIGTGKKITLECSQTMGHDKMYWYQQDPGMELHLIHYSYGVNSTEKGDLSSESTVSRIRTEHFPLTLESARPSHTSQYLCASSRTGSRNTEAFFGQGTRLTVV.